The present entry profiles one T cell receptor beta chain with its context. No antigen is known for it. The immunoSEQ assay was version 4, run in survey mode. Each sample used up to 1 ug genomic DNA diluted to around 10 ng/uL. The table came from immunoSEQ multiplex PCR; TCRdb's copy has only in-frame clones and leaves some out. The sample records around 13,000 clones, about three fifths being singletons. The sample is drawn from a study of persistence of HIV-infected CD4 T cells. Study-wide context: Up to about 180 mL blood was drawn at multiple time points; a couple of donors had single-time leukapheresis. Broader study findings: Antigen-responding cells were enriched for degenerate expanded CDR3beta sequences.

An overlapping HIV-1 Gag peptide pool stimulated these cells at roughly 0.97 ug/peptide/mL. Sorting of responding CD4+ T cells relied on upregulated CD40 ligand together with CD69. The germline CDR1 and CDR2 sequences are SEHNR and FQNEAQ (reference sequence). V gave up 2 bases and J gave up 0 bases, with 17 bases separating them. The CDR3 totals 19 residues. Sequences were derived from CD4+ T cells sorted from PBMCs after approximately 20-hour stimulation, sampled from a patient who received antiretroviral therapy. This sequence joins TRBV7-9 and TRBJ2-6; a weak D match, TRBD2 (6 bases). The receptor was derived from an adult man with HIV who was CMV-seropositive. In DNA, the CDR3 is TGTGCCAGCAGCTTAAACTCGGGCAGGACTAACTCTGGGGCCAACGTCCTGACTTTC. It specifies CASSLNSGRTNSGANVLTF.